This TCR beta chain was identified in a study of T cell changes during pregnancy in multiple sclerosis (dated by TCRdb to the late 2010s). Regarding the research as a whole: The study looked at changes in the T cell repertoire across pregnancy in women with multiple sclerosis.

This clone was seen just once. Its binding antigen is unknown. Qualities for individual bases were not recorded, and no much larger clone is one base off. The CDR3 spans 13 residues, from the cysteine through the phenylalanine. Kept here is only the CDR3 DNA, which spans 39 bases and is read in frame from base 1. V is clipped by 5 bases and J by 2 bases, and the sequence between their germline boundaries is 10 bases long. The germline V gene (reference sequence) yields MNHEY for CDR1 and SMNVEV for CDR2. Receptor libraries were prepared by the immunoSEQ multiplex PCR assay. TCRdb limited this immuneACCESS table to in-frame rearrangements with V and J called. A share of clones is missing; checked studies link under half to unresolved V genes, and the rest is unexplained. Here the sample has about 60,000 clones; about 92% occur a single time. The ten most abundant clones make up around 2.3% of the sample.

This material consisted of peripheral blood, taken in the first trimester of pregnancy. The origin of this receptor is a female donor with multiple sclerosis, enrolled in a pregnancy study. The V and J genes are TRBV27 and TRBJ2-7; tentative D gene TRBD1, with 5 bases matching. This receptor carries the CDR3 CASSTGAPYEQYF. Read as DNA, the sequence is TGTGCCAGCAGTACAGGAGCCCCCTACGAGCAGTACTTC.